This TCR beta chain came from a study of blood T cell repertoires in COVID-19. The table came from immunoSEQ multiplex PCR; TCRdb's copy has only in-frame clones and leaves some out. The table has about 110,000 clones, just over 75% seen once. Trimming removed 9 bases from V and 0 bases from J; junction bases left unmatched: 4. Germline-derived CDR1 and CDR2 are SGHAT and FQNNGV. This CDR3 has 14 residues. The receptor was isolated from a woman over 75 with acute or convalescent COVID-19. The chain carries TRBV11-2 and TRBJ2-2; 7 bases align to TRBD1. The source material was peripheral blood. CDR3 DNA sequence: TGTGCCAGTCCGACAGGGCCGAACACCGGGGAGCTGTTTTTT. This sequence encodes CASPTGPNTGELFF.